The 16 T cell receptor beta chains presented below share a single source sample, sequenced in a study of OX40 agonist ivuxolimab in advanced cancers. Receptor amplification or capture employed the immunoSEQ multiplex PCR assay. TCRdb retrieved this table from immuneACCESS and kept in-frame rearrangements only. Not all clones are present; in checked studies, unresolved V genes account for under half, and no reason is known for the remainder. A total of 57,000 or so clones appear in this sample, approximately 86% of them only once. Of the sample, almost 4% falls within the top ten clones. The sequenced sample was CD4+ or CD8+ T cells sorted from blood, obtained in a trial of the OX40 agonist ivuxolimab. The receptors here all came from an adult with an advanced solid tumor such as melanoma, head and neck, liver or kidney cancer.

The rearrangement links TRBV9 to TRBJ2-1; D is perhaps TRBD1 (6 bases). This CDR3 spans 17 amino acids. Between the trimmed V and J ends, which lost 4 bases and 3 bases, there was a span of 20 bases. CDR1 is SGDLS and CDR2 is YYNGEE in the germline V gene. As DNA, the CDR3 is TGTGCCAGCAGCACCCGCCGAGACAGGACTTTCTACAATGAGCAGTTCTTC. Its translation is CASSTRRDRTFYNEQFF.

J is TRBJ2-3 and V is TRBV14; D uncertain. This CDR3 contains 14 residues. The germline V and J ends were trimmed by 0 bases and 10 bases, with 14 bases remaining between them. Germline V lookup: CDR1 SGHDN, CDR2 FVKESK. This CDR3 reads CASSQESSAAPQYF. In DNA form, the CDR3 reads TGTGCCAGCAGCCAAGAATCGAGCGCCGCCCCGCAGTATTTT.

The gene calls are TRBV7-3 and TRBJ2-3, with D uncertain. V lost 2 bases and J lost 0, with 6 bases in between. This CDR3 has 14 residues. Germline CDR1 reads SGHTA; CDR2 reads FQGTGA. The CDR3 loop is CASSLFLSTDTQYF. DNA of the CDR3: TGTGCCAGCAGCTTATTCCTCAGCACAGATACGCAGTATTTT.

The rearrangement uses TRBV5-1 and TRBJ1-1; maybe TRBD1 (5 bases). The CDR3 length is 14 residues. V shed 2 bases and J shed 0 bases, with 8 bases lying between them. The germline CDR1 and CDR2 sequences are SGHRS and YFSETQ. The CDR3 sequence is CASSFGTVNTEAFF. CDR3 in DNA: TGCGCCAGCAGCTTTGGGACGGTGAACACTGAAGCTTTCTTT.

The J gene is TRBJ2-3, the V gene TRBV28; tentative D call: TRBD1 (6 bases). The CDR3 runs to 13 residues. CDR1 and CDR2 (germline): MDHEN, SYDVKM. With 2 bases removed from V and 9 bases from J, the gap between germline ends came to 12 bases. CDR3 sequence (DNA): TGTGCCAGCAGTTTAAGTGGGACACCCACGCAGTATTTT. Residues: CASSLSGTPTQYF.

The chain carries TRBV7-9 and TRBJ2-7, with D unclear. This CDR3 is 13 amino acids long. V lost 3 bases and J lost 0, with 6 bases in between. The germline V gene has CDR1 SEHNR and CDR2 FQNEAQ (reference sequence). Here the CDR3 reads CASSLWTSYEQYF. The CDR3 nucleotides read TGTGCCAGCAGCTTGTGGACCTCCTACGAGCAGTACTTC.

This clone was seen only a few times. The V gene is TRBV11-1, the J gene TRBJ2-5, with D possibly matching TRBD2 (5 bases). V lost 7 bases and J lost 2, with 14 bases in between. The germline gives CDR1 SGHAT, CDR2 FQDESV (reference sequence). CDR3 length: 14 amino acids. CDR3 sequence: CASTPRGKQETQYF. The DNA for the CDR3 is TGTGCCAGCACACCACGAGGGAAGCAAGAGACCCAGTACTTC.

The chain couples TRBV29-1 to TRBJ1-2; D remains ambiguous. Germline V lookup: CDR1 SQVTM, CDR2 ANQGSEA. The CDR3 spans 12 residues. Trimming shortened V by 5 bases and J by 4 bases, and 11 bases separated the two germline ends. CDR3 region: CSVSSEVYGYTF. In DNA, the CDR3 is TGCAGCGTTTCATCAGAGGTCTATGGCTACACCTTC.

CDR3 nucleotide sequence: TGCGCCAGCAGCTACACTAGTCCCACAGATACGCAGTATTTT. Protein sequence: CASSYTSPTDTQYF. This chain joins TRBV5-1 and TRBJ2-3, with D possibly being TRBD2 (5 bases). The CDR3 is made up of 14 amino acids. Trimming pared 3 bases from V and 2 bases from J, leaving 10 bases between. Germline assignment: CDR1 SGHRS and CDR2 YFSETQ.

The CDR3: CASSPTSANTEAFF. CDR3 nucleotide sequence: TGTGCCAGCAGTCCTACTTCAGCAAACACTGAAGCTTTCTTT. This chain links TRBV6-4 with TRBJ1-1; D uncertain. The V end lost 5 bases, the J end lost 2 bases, and 12 bases lay between the germline ends. The CDR3 loop spans 14 amino acids. Looked up from germline, CDR1 is MRHNA and CDR2 is SNTAGT.

The gene calls are TRBV6-1 and TRBJ1-5; D remains unclear. Germline V CDR1 and CDR2: MNHNS, SASEGT. V dropped 6 bases and J dropped 7 bases, with 10 bases sitting between them. CDR3 size: 12 residues. The CDR3 nucleotides read TGTGCCAGCAGAGAGGGAAACCAGCCCCAGCATTTT. This sequence encodes CASREGNQPQHF.

This chain joins TRBV9 and TRBJ1-5; D remains ambiguous. Between the trimmed V and J ends, which lost 0 bases and 15 bases, there was a span of 19 bases. Germline loops: CDR1 SGDLS, CDR2 YYNGEE. The CDR3 is 14 amino acids. CDR3 amino acids: CASSVGGDGPPPHF. The CDR3 nucleotides read TGTGCCAGCAGCGTAGGTGGGGATGGCCCTCCACCGCATTTT.

This rearrangement joins TRBV11-2 to TRBJ1-2; 7 nucleotides agree with TRBD1. This CDR3 contains 15 residues. CDR1 and CDR2 (germline): SGHAT, FQNNGV. V gave up 0 bases and J gave up 7 bases; unmatched junction bases: 8. CDR3 coding DNA: TGTGCCAGCAGCTTAGATCCCGACAGGGAGGTTGGCTACACCTTC. Translation: CASSLDPDREVGYTF.

The rearrangement links TRBV9 to TRBJ2-2; D is unresolved. This CDR3 spans 16 amino acids. Deletions cut 1 base from V and 1 base from J, with 11 bases between. Germline V gene lookup returns CDR1 SGDLS and CDR2 YYNGEE. The DNA for the CDR3 is TGTGCCAGCAGCGTACTAGGACGGAGGAACACCGGGGAGCTGTTTTTT. The encoded protein is CASSVLGRRNTGELFF.

The rearrangement uses TRBV29-1 and TRBJ1-2; D uncertain. The CDR3 is 12 amino acids. V lost 3 bases, J lost 4 bases, and 9 bases lay in between. Germline V gene lookup returns CDR1 SQVTM and CDR2 ANQGSEA. The CDR3 reads CSVEMPRYGYTF. In DNA form, the CDR3 reads TGCAGCGTTGAGATGCCGCGCTATGGCTACACCTTC.

V is TRBV10-3 and J is TRBJ2-5; D gene uncertain. The V end was cut by 0 bases, the J end by 3 bases, with 8 bases between. CDR3 length: 14 residues. Germline CDR1 ENHRY, CDR2 SYGVKD. This CDR3 is CAISESGFEETQYF. The CDR3 coding sequence is TGTGCCATCAGTGAGTCGGGCTTCGAAGAGACCCAGTACTTC.